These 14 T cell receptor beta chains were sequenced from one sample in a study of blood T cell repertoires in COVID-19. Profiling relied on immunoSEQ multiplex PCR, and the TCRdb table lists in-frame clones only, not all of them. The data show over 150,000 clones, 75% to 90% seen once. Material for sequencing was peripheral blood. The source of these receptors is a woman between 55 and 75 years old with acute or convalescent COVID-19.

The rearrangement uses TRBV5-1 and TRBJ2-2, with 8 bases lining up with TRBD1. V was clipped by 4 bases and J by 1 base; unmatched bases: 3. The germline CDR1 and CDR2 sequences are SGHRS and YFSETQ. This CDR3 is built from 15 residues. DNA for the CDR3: TGCGCCAGCAGCCAGGGGGCCAAGAACACCGGGGAGCTGTTTTTT. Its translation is CASSQGAKNTGELFF.

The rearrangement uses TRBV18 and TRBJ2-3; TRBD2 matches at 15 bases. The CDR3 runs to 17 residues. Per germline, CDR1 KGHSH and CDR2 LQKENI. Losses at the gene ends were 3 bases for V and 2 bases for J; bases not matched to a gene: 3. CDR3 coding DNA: TGTGCCAGCTCACCGGGACTAGCGGGGGGCCTCACAGATACGCAGTATTTT. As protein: CASSPGLAGGLTDTQYF.

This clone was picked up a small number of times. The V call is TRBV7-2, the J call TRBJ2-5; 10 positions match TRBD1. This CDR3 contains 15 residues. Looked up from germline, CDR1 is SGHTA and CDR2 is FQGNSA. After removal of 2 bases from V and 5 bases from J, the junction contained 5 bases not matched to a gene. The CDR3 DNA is TGTGCCAGCAGCTTACGGGACAGGGGTTTTGAGACCCAGTACTTC. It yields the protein CASSLRDRGFETQYF.

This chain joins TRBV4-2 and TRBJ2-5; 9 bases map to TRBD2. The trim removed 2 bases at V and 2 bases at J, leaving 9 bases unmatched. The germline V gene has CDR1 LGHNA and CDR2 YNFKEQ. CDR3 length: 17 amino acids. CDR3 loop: CASSQLSGGGVQETQYF. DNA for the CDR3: TGTGCCAGCAGCCAACTCAGCGGCGGGGGGGTACAAGAGACCCAGTACTTC.

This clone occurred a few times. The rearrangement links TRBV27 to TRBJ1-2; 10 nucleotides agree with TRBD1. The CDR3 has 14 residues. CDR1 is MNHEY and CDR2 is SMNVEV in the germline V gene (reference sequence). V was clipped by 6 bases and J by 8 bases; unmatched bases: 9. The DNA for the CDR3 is TGTGCCAGCAGAAGCACCGGGACAGGGGTCGGCTACACCTTC. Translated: CASRSTGTGVGYTF.

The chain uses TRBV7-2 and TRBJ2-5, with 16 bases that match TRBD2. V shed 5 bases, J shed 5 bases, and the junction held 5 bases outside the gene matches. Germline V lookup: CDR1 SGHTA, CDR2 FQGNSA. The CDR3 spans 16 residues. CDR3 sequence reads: CASSVGLAGGRETQYF. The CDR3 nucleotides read TGTGCCAGCAGCGTGGGACTAGCGGGGGGGCGGGAGACCCAGTACTTC.

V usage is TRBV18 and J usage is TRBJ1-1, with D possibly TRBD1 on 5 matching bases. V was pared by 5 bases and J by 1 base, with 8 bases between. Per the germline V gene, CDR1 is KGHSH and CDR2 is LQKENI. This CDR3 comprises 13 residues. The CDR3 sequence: CASSSDRNTEAFF. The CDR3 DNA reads TGTGCCAGCTCATCAGACAGGAACACTGAAGCTTTCTTT.

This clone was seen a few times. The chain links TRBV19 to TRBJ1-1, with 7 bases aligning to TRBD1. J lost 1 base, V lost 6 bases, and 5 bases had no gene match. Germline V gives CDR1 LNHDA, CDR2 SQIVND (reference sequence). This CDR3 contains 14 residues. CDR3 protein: CASRRDRQNTEAFF. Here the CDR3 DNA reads TGTGCCAGTAGGAGGGACAGACAGAACACTGAAGCTTTCTTT.

The CDR3 is CASSYSPGEGLYSNQPQHF. The CDR3 coding sequence is TGTGCCAGCAGTTACTCTCCTGGTGAAGGACTGTATAGCAATCAGCCCCAGCATTTT. The J gene is TRBJ1-5, the V gene TRBV6-2 or TRBV6-3; D gene uncertain. The CDR3 has 19 amino acids. CDR1 MNHEY and CDR2 SVGEGT come from the germline V gene. Between the trimmed V and J ends, which lost 0 bases and 0 bases, there was a span of 18 bases.

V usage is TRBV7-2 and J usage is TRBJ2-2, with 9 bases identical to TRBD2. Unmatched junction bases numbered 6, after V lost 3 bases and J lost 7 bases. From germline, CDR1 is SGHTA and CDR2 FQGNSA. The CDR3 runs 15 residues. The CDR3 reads CASSFGGGALGELFF. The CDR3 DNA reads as TGTGCCAGCAGCTTCGGCGGGGGGGCTCTCGGGGAGCTGTTTTTT.

The CDR3: CASSQSKSGESTEAFF. CDR3 DNA sequence: TGCGCCAGCAGTCAATCAAAGTCAGGGGAGAGCACTGAAGCTTTCTTT. The J gene is TRBJ1-1, the V gene TRBV23-1; TRBD1 might be the D (6 bases). TRBV23-1 belongs to the ORF category, with a function that is uncertain. V was clipped by 0 bases and J by 4 bases, with 15 bases between them. The CDR3 contains 16 residues.

The CDR3 DNA is TGCGCCAGCTCCCGAGGGGGATATAATTCACCCCTCCACTTT. Its protein product is CASSRGGYNSPLHF. The chain couples TRBV10-2 to TRBJ1-6, with a weak D call TRBD1 (6 bases). This CDR3 has 14 residues. From germline, CDR1 is WSHSY and CDR2 SAAADI. Trimming shortened V by 8 bases and J by 4 bases, and 12 bases separated the two germline ends.

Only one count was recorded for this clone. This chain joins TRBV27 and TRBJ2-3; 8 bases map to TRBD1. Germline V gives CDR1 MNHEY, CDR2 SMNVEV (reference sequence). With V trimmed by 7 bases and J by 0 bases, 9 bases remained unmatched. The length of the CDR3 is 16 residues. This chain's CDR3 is CASTLRTGISTDTQYF. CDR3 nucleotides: TGTGCCAGCACCCTCCGGACAGGGATTAGCACAGATACGCAGTATTTT.

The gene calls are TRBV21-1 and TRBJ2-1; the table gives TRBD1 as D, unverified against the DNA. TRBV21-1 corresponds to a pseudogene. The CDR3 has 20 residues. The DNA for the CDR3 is TGTGCCAGCAGCAAAGGTTACATAGATGCACAGGGGGTTGGGTACAATGAGCAGTTCTTC. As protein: CASSKGYIDAQGVGYNEQFF.